The 5 T cell receptor beta chains below come from one sample, sequenced in a study of T cells in narcolepsy. TCRdb's copy holds only in-frame clones and misses some; the assay was immunoSEQ multiplex PCR. The data show 12,000 or so clones, 94% seen once. Sequencing was done on a sample of CD45RA- memory CD4+ T cells from PBMCs. Receptors originate from a human donor with narcolepsy.

This sequence joins TRBV10-3 and TRBJ1-1; 7 nucleotides match TRBD1. The length of the CDR3 is 14 residues. The J segment lost 1 base and the V segment lost 3 bases, leaving 2 bases of the junction unmatched. Germline assignment: CDR1 ENHRY and CDR2 SYGVKD. CDR3 DNA sequence: TGTGCCATCAGTGAATCAGGGGGGAACACTGAAGCTTTCTTT. Its protein product is CAISESGGNTEAFF.

V usage is TRBV6-5 and J usage is TRBJ1-1; D perhaps matches TRBD1 (5 bases). V dropped 2 bases and J dropped 5 bases, with 18 bases sitting between them. This CDR3 has 16 amino acids. Germline loops: CDR1 MNHEY, CDR2 SVGAGI. This chain's CDR3 is CASSYGGASLRTEAFF. Written as DNA, the CDR3 is TGTGCCAGCAGTTACGGAGGGGCCTCACTGCGGACTGAAGCTTTCTTT.

The chain employs TRBV21-1 and TRBJ1-6. TRBV21-1 is a known pseudogene. This CDR3 comprises 14 residues. For the CDR3, the DNA is TGTGCCAGCAGACGCACAAAAAAGGGTTCACCCCTCCACTTT. This encodes CASRRTKKGSPLHF.

The gene calls are TRBV18 and TRBJ1-5; D remains ambiguous. This CDR3 is built from 14 residues. V was cut by 8 bases and J by 7 bases, with 18 bases left in between. Germline CDR1 and CDR2: KGHSH and LQKENI. The CDR3 DNA follows: TGTGCCAGCCGTGCGGGAGGTTCGGGACAGCCCCAGCATTTT. The encoded protein is CASRAGGSGQPQHF.

V and J are TRBV19 and TRBJ1-4; 11 bases are a match to TRBD1. This CDR3 contains 17 residues. Trimming removed 5 bases from V and 2 bases from J; junction bases left unmatched: 7. Germline V gives CDR1 LNHDA, CDR2 SQIVND (reference sequence). CDR3: CASSSRGTGGTNEKLFF. The CDR3, as DNA: TGTGCCAGTAGTTCCCGCGGGACAGGGGGGACTAATGAAAAACTGTTTTTT. Filled out from reference TRBV19 and TRBJ1-4, the complete variable domain reads DGGITQSPKYLFRKEGQNVTLSCEQNLNHDAMYWYRQDPGQGLRLIYYSQIVNDFQKGDIAEGYSVSREKKESFPLTVTSAQKNPTAFYLCASSSRGTGGTNEKLFFGSGTQLSVL.